This TCR beta chain was identified in a study of blood T cell repertoires in COVID-19. Study details: The United States, Italy and Spain provided the acute and convalescent COVID-19 samples. T cells, B-cell-depleted T cells, or PBMCs provided the cDNA or gDNA that served as material.

As processed by the authors: For nucleated cells, counts were estimated from reference gene primer amplification. The method was immunoSEQ multiplex PCR; TCRdb's version includes in-frame clones alone and lacks a portion of them. V, J and clone size are taken as reported in that table, and D and trimming were inferred from the DNA itself. The sample records around 270,000 clones, over 75% being singletons. This CDR3 region has 15 residues. Germline loops: CDR1 MNHEY, CDR2 SVGAGI. Trimming removed 9 bases from V and 0 bases from J, with 12 bases in between. The recovered donors of Cohort 3 showed two negative PCRs, clearance, or symptom resolution.

The clonotype was recovered from a woman in her 30s who had recovered from COVID-19. This sequence joins TRBV6-5 and TRBJ1-6, with D hard to call. The specimen sequenced was PBMCs or T cells enriched from blood (not recorded which). CDR3 sequence reads: CASNLGSSYNSPLHF. The CDR3 DNA is TGTGCCAGTAACTTAGGGAGCTCCTATAATTCACCCCTCCACTTT.